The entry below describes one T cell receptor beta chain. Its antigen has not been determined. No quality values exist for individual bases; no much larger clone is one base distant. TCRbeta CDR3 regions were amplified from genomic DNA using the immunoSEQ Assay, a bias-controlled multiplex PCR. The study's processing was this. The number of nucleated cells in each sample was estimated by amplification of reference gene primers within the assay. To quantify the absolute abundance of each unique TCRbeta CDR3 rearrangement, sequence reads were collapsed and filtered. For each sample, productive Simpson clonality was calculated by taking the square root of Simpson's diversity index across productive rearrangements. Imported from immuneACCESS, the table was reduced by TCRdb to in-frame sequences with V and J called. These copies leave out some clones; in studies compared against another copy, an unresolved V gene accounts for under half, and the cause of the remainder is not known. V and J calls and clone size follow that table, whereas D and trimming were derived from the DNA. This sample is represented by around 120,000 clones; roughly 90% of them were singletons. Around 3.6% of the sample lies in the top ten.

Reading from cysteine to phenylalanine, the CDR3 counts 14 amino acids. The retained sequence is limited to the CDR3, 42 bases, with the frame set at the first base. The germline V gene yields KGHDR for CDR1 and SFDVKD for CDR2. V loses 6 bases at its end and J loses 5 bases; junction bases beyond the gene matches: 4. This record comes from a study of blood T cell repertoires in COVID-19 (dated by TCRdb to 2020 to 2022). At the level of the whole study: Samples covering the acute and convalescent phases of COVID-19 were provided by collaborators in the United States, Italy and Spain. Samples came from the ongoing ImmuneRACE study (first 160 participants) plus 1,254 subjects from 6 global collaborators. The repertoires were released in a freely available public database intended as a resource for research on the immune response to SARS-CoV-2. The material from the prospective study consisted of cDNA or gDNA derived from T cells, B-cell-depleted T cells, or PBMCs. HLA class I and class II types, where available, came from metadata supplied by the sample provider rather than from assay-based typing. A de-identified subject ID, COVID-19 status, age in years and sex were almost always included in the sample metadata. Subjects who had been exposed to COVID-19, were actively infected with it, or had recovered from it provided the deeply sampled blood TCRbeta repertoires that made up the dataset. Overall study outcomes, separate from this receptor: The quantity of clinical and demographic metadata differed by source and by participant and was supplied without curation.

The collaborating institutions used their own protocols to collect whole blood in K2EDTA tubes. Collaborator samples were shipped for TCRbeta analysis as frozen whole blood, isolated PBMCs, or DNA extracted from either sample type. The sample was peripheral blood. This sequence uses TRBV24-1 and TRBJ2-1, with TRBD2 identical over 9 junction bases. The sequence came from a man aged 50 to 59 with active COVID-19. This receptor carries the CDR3 CATSRSGRNNEQFF. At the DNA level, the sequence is TGTGCCACCAGTCGTAGCGGGAGAAACAATGAGCAGTTCTTC.